Presented here are 26 T cell receptor beta chains from one specimen sequenced in a study of blood T cell repertoires in COVID-19. Method: immunoSEQ multiplex PCR; TCRdb's copy keeps in-frame clones and lacks some. Altogether 100,000 to 150,000 clones are present, about four fifths being singletons, with the ten largest covering approximately 12%. The sample comprised peripheral blood. These receptors all stem from a woman in her sixties with acute or convalescent COVID-19.

The genes are TRBV3-1 (or the pseudogene TRBV3-2) and TRBJ2-7; 7 bases agree with TRBD1. Unmatched junction bases numbered 8, after V lost 3 bases and J lost 3 bases. The CDR3 sequence is 15 residues long. Germline V CDR1 and CDR2: LGHDT, YNNKEL (reference sequence). The CDR3: CASSQGQQLRYEQYF. The CDR3 bases are TGTGCCAGCAGCCAGGGACAGCAACTACGCTACGAGCAGTACTTC.

In DNA form, the CDR3 reads TGTGCCAGCAGAGGGGGGGGACCAGATACGCAGTATTTT. The encoded protein is CASRGGGPDTQYF. The chain recombines TRBV7-8 with TRBJ2-3, with D possibly TRBD2 on 7 matching bases. The CDR3 contains 13 residues. The V gene's germline CDR1 is SGHVS and CDR2 FQNEAQ. Trimming cost V 6 bases and J 4 bases, with 11 bases left between them.

The chain employs TRBV18 and TRBJ1-3; tentative D call: TRBD1 (5 bases). The CDR3 spans 18 residues. CDR1 and CDR2 (germline): KGHSH, LQKENI. V was pared by 1 base and J by 5 bases, with 21 bases between. CDR3 sequence: CASSPQGSQSAGRNTIYF. In nucleotides, the CDR3 is TGTGCCAGCTCACCACAGGGGTCCCAGTCAGCGGGAAGAAACACCATATATTTT. The variable domain in full, with the rest retrieved from reference TRBV18 and TRBJ1-3, is NAGVMQNPRHLVRRRGQEARLRCSPMKGHSHVYWYRQLPEEGLKFMVYLQKENIIDESGMPKERFSAEFPKEGPSILRIQQVVRGDSAAYFCASSPQGSQSAGRNTIYFGEGSWLTVV.

This clone was detected only a few times. This CDR3 fails to terminate in the conserved phenylalanine or tryptophan, so it likely reflects a read error. The DNA is left out, because the CDR3 cannot be placed on it with certainty; the CDR3 is given as TCRdb lists it. The rearrangement uses TRBV18 and TRBJ1-1; TRBD1 was called by the table and not checked on the DNA. Germline V gives CDR1 KGHSH, CDR2 LQKENI. The CDR3 is 12 amino acids long, termini counted. CDR3 protein: CASSPQGQPTEV.

Turning to this clone: Other DNA sequences in this specimen translate into the identical CDR3. This chain connects TRBV5-6 to TRBJ2-1; 7 nucleotides line up with TRBD1. The CDR3 loop spans 14 amino acids. V shed 4 bases and J 1 base; nucleotides not matched to a gene: 2. Germline V CDR1 and CDR2: SGHDT, YYEEEE. The CDR3 spells CASSVRGSYNEQFF. The CDR3 region has the DNA TGTGCCAGCAGCGTCAGGGGGTCCTACAATGAGCAGTTCTTC.

This clone showed up just once. V gene TRBV2 combines with J gene TRBJ1-6, with unresolved D. Trimming took 6 bases from V and 5 from J, leaving 5 bases between them. The germline V gene encodes CDR1 SNHLY and CDR2 FYNNEI. There are 12 residues in the CDR3. Here the CDR3 reads CASSHNNSPLHF. In DNA form, the CDR3 reads TGTGCCAGCAGCCACAATAATTCACCCCTCCACTTT. The whole variable domain, remainder taken from reference TRBV2 and TRBJ1-6, is EPEVTQTPSHQVTQMGQEVILRCVPISNHLYFYWYRQILGQKVEFLVSFYNNEISEKSEIFDDQFSVERPDGSNFTLKIRSTKLEDSAMYFCASSHNNSPLHFGNGTRLTVT.

This clone has a single count. This chain connects TRBV7-8 to TRBJ2-2; 11 positions match TRBD1. With V trimmed by 5 bases and J by 6 bases, 8 bases remained unmatched. The CDR3 sequence is 16 residues long. CDR1 SGHVS and CDR2 FQNEAQ come from the germline V gene. The CDR3 here is CASSMGTGGPSGELFF. CDR3 coding DNA: TGTGCCAGCAGCATGGGGACAGGGGGTCCGTCCGGGGAGCTGTTTTTT.

This chain links TRBV5-4 with TRBJ1-2, with a tentative D call TRBD1 (5 bases). Trimming took off 4 bases at V and 7 bases at J, with 8 bases between the two ends. Germline V gene sequence: CDR1 SGHNT, CDR2 YYREEE (reference sequence). This CDR3 spans 11 amino acids. CDR3 sequence: CASSPTGGYTF. CDR3 nucleotide sequence: TGTGCCAGCAGCCCAACAGGTGGCTACACCTTC.

The V gene is TRBV3-1 (or the pseudogene TRBV3-2), the J gene TRBJ2-1; perhaps TRBD1 as D (6 bases). The V and J ends lost 1 base and 7 bases respectively, with 14 bases between them. Germline V gene sequence: CDR1 LGHDT, CDR2 YNNKEL (reference sequence). CDR3 length: 15 amino acids. The CDR3 DNA is TGTGCCAGCAGCCAAGGGAGGCAGGGGCGGAATGAGCAGTTCTTC. This codes for CASSQGRQGRNEQFF.

This chain links TRBV6-5 with TRBJ1-3, with D possibly matching TRBD1 (5 bases). The ends were cut back, 10 bases at V and 13 bases at J, with 17 bases in the middle. The CDR3 is 11 residues long. In germline, CDR1 is MNHEY, CDR2 SVGAGI. CDR3 sequence reads: CAISNGAPIYF. In DNA, the CDR3 is TGTGCCATCTCGAATGGGGCTCCTATATATTTT.

This clone was detected only a few times. J is TRBJ1-1 and V is TRBV7-9; D may be TRBD1 (6 bases). Per the germline V gene, CDR1 is SEHNR and CDR2 is FQNEAQ (reference sequence). The ends were cut back, 2 bases at V and 1 base at J, with 11 bases in the middle. This CDR3 has 15 amino acids. The CDR3 here is CASSLRGQTNTEAFF. The CDR3 nucleotides are TGTGCCAGCAGCTTACGCGGACAGACGAACACTGAAGCTTTCTTT.

The chain carries TRBV3-1 (or the pseudogene TRBV3-2) and TRBJ1-1; maybe TRBD1 (6 bases). The CDR3 sequence is 14 residues long. The V and J ends lost 3 bases and 2 bases respectively, with 10 bases between them. The germline gives CDR1 LGHDT, CDR2 YNNKEL (reference sequence). CDR3 nucleotides: TGTGCCAGCAGCCAGAGGACAGACAACACTGAAGCTTTCTTT. Translation gives CASSQRTDNTEAFF.

The chain has TRBV5-1 and TRBJ2-6; D ambiguous. From germline, CDR1 is SGHRS and CDR2 YFSETQ. This CDR3 is 15 amino acids long. V lost 3 bases and J 4 bases, leaving 11 bases between the germline ends. This chain's CDR3 is CASSSPETGANVLTF. The CDR3 bases are TGCGCCAGCAGCTCCCCGGAGACGGGGGCCAACGTCCTGACTTTC. Using reference TRBV5-1 and TRBJ2-6 for the parts outside the CDR3, the full variable domain is KAGVTQTPRYLIKTRGQQVTLSCSPISGHRSVSWYQQTPGQGLQFLFEYFSETQRNKGNFPGRFSGRQFSNSRSEMNVSTLELGDSALYLCASSSPETGANVLTFGAGSRLTVL.

This rearrangement joins TRBV28 to TRBJ1-4, with D possibly TRBD1 on 5 matching bases. Deletions cut 6 bases from V and 8 bases from J, with 13 bases between. The CDR3 covers 13 residues. Germline values: CDR1 MDHEN, CDR2 SYDVKM. The chain's CDR3 is CASRTWGGEKLFF. The CDR3 DNA follows: TGTGCCAGCAGAACGTGGGGCGGCGAAAAACTGTTTTTT.

This rearrangement joins TRBV5-6 to TRBJ2-3; the D gene is possibly TRBD1 (5 bases). The CDR3 covers 14 residues. Germline values: CDR1 SGHDT, CDR2 YYEEEE. V was cut by 4 bases and J by 6 bases, with 15 bases left in between. CDR3: CASSRDQGPDTQYF. DNA for the CDR3: TGTGCCAGCAGCCGAGACCAGGGTCCGGATACGCAGTATTTT.

This clone appeared a few times. The chain links TRBV10-3 to TRBJ1-2; TRBD1 is a possible D gene (5 bases). Germline V CDR1 and CDR2: ENHRY, SYGVKD. Deletions cut 2 bases from V and 5 bases from J, with 9 bases between. The CDR3 sequence is 13 residues long. The CDR3 sequence is CAISEDSNYGYTF. The CDR3 region has the DNA TGTGCCATCAGTGAGGACAGCAATTATGGCTACACCTTC.

The chain is built from TRBV6-5 and TRBJ2-3; 7 nucleotides line up with TRBD2. Germline CDR1 reads MNHEY; CDR2 reads SVGAGI. The length of the CDR3 is 13 residues. Trimming at V came to 5 bases and at J to 5 bases, leaving 4 bases not matched to a gene. The CDR3 sequence: CASSRTSRDTQYF. DNA of the CDR3: TGTGCCAGCAGTAGGACTAGTAGAGATACGCAGTATTTT.

The chain couples TRBV7-9 to TRBJ2-7; D not resolved. CDR3 length: 11 residues. Trimming left V 4 bases short and J 3 bases short, with 4 bases between. CDR1 and CDR2 from the germline V gene are SEHNR and FQNEAQ (reference sequence). The CDR3 sequence is CASSYNYEQYF. The CDR3 coding sequence is TGTGCCAGCAGCTACAACTACGAGCAGTACTTC.

The V gene is TRBV4-2, the J gene TRBJ1-6, with D maybe TRBD1 (6 bases). The germline CDR1 and CDR2 sequences are LGHNA and YNFKEQ. This CDR3 is 14 amino acids long. V shed 1 base and J shed 9 bases, with 10 bases lying between them. The CDR3 is CASSQALQGSPLHF. CDR3 DNA: TGTGCCAGCAGCCAAGCCCTACAGGGTTCACCCCTCCACTTT.

The V call is TRBV5-1, the J call TRBJ1-3; D uncertain. V lost 7 bases and J lost 0, with 8 bases in between. CDR1 and CDR2 from the germline V gene are SGHRS and YFSETQ. This CDR3 has 13 amino acids. The CDR3 region has the DNA TGCGCCAGCGGAGAACCCTCTGGAAACACCATATATTTT. Translated, it gives CASGEPSGNTIYF.

A few counts support this clone. The V call is TRBV3-1 (or the pseudogene TRBV3-2), the J call TRBJ1-1, with 7 positions matching TRBD1. V trimming: 1 base; J trimming: 3 bases; junction bases outside the gene matches: 11. CDR1 and CDR2 from the germline V gene are LGHDT and YNNKEL (reference sequence). This CDR3 spans 17 amino acids. CDR3 nucleotide sequence: TGTGCCAGCAGCCAAGTTGTGGGAGACAGGGACGACACTGAAGCTTTCTTT. It encodes CASSQVVGDRDDTEAFF.

This chain connects TRBV29-1 to TRBJ2-2; possible D gene TRBD2, 5 bases. With 4 bases removed from V and 6 bases from J, the gap between germline ends came to 18 bases. Germline loops: CDR1 SQVTM, CDR2 ANQGSEA. The CDR3 runs 15 residues. CDR3 residues: CSVVGRGNQAGELFF. CDR3 in DNA: TGCAGCGTTGTTGGTCGGGGAAATCAGGCCGGGGAGCTGTTTTTT.

This chain links TRBV5-1 with TRBJ1-2; 10 nucleotides line up with TRBD1. With V trimmed by 4 bases and J by 8 bases, 5 bases remained unmatched. CDR3 length: 13 residues. Germline CDR1 reads SGHRS; CDR2 reads YFSETQ. The DNA of the CDR3 is TGCGCCAGCAGCCCAGGGACAGGGGACGGCTACACCTTC. Protein: CASSPGTGDGYTF. The entire variable domain, with the rest obtained from reference TRBV5-1 and TRBJ1-2, is as follows: KAGVTQTPRYLIKTRGQQVTLSCSPISGHRSVSWYQQTPGQGLQFLFEYFSETQRNKGNFPGRFSGRQFSNSRSEMNVSTLELGDSALYLCASSPGTGDGYTFGSGTRLTVV.

The rearrangement links TRBV5-4 to TRBJ1-1; 7 bases match TRBD1. The CDR3 covers 14 residues. The germline V gene has CDR1 SGHNT and CDR2 YYREEE (reference sequence). V lost 4 bases, J lost 2 bases, and 5 bases stayed unmatched. The CDR3 DNA reads as TGTGCCAGCAGCCGGGGACAGAAAAACACTGAAGCTTTCTTT. Protein product: CASSRGQKNTEAFF.

The V gene is TRBV2, the J gene TRBJ2-5; D unclear. The ends were cut back, 1 base at V and 3 bases at J, with 9 bases in the middle. Per the germline V gene, CDR1 is SNHLY and CDR2 is FYNNEI. There are 14 residues in the CDR3. The DNA for the CDR3 is TGTGCCAGCAGTGAAGTTGGCCGCAAAGAGACCCAGTACTTC. Protein: CASSEVGRKETQYF.

This clone was seen just once. The chain recombines TRBV18 with TRBJ2-7; D perhaps matches TRBD1 (6 bases). In germline, CDR1 is KGHSH, CDR2 LQKENI. This CDR3 is built from 14 residues. Trimming took off 5 bases at V and 2 bases at J, with 13 bases between the two ends. CDR3 residues: CASSTGIGPYEQYV. CDR3 coding DNA: TGTGCCAGCTCAACAGGGATAGGACCCTACGAGCAGTACGTC.